These 25 T cell receptor beta chains were all obtained from the same sample, sequenced in a study of cytotoxic CD8 clonotypes in ibrutinib-treated CLL. Repertoires were generated with immunoSEQ multiplex PCR, while TCRdb's copy carries only in-frame clones and drops some. The repertoire holds 20,000 to 30,000 clones, with roughly three quarters as singletons. The sample in question was PBMCs, obtained after 24 months of ibrutinib treatment. These receptor sequences come from a human donor with chronic lymphocytic leukemia.

V and J are TRBV7-8 and TRBJ1-5, with D possibly TRBD1 on 5 matching bases. The CDR3 has 15 amino acids. V was trimmed by 5 bases and J by 6 bases, leaving 17 bases between them. CDR1 and CDR2 from the germline V gene are SGHVS and FQNEAQ. The CDR3 is CASSPPGVGTQPQHF. The CDR3 nucleotides read TGTGCCAGCAGCCCCCCCGGGGTTGGGACTCAGCCCCAGCATTTT.

The chain has TRBV27 and TRBJ1-3; 7 nucleotides align to TRBD1. Germline CDR1 MNHEY, CDR2 SMNVEV (reference sequence). CDR3 length equals 13 residues. J was trimmed by 4 bases and V by 6 bases; bases with no gene match: 3. DNA of the CDR3: TGTGCCAGCAGACAGGGGTCGGGAAACACCATATATTTT. Amino acids: CASRQGSGNTIYF.

V and J are TRBV11-2 and TRBJ1-6, with D hard to call. Germline values: CDR1 SGHAT, CDR2 FQNNGV. This CDR3 contains 17 residues. The ends were cut back, 2 bases at V and 0 bases at J, with 11 bases in the middle. CDR3 protein: CASSLMAGLSYNSPLHF. The DNA of the CDR3 is TGTGCCAGCAGCTTAATGGCCGGTCTCTCCTATAATTCACCCCTCCACTTT.

This clone was seen once. This chain links TRBV18 with TRBJ2-1; 14 bases fit TRBD2. Trimming removed 1 base from V and 6 bases from J; junction bases left unmatched: 2. In germline, CDR1 is KGHSH, CDR2 LQKENI. This CDR3 contains 16 residues. CDR3 in DNA: TGTGCCAGCTCACCACGGGGGACTAGCGGGGGCAATGAGCAGTTCTTC. This translates into CASSPRGTSGGNEQFF.

J is TRBJ1-1 and V is TRBV2; TRBD1 matches at 7 bases. In germline, CDR1 is SNHLY, CDR2 FYNNEI. V gave up 10 bases and J gave up 6 bases; unmatched junction bases: 20. This CDR3 region has 16 residues. DNA for the CDR3: TGTGCCATCCCCCCGAGGAAAGGGGGCGCAACGGCTGAAGCTTTCTTT. It specifies CAIPPRKGGATAEAFF. The entire variable domain, with the rest obtained from reference TRBV2 and TRBJ1-1, is as follows: EPEVTQTPSHQVTQMGQEVILRCVPISNHLYFYWYRQILGQKVEFLVSFYNNEISEKSEIFDDQFSVERPDGSNFTLKIRSTKLEDSAMYFCAIPPRKGGATAEAFFGQGTRLTVV.

The table lists this clone with a few counts. The CDR3 DNA reads TGTGCCAGCAGTTACTCGTGGCAGGTAAATCAGCCCCAGCATTTT. Protein sequence: CASSYSWQVNQPQHF. The chain joins TRBV6-5 to TRBJ1-5; D gene unclear. From germline, CDR1 is MNHEY and CDR2 SVGAGI. This CDR3 spans 15 amino acids. V was pared by 0 bases and J by 4 bases, with 10 bases between.

The chain has TRBV14 and TRBJ1-3; D unresolved. V was clipped by 4 bases and J by 6 bases, with 4 bases between them. Per the germline V gene, CDR1 is SGHDN and CDR2 is FVKESK. The CDR3 runs 11 residues. The CDR3 sequence: CASSLSNTIYF. CDR3 nucleotide sequence: TGTGCCAGCAGCCTATCAAACACCATATATTTT.

V is TRBV29-1 and J is TRBJ1-1, with D hard to call. V dropped 3 bases and J dropped 0 bases, with 2 bases sitting between them. From germline, CDR1 is SQVTM and CDR2 ANQGSEA. This CDR3 is 11 amino acids long. The CDR3: CSVEVNTEAFF. The CDR3 nucleotides read TGCAGCGTTGAGGTGAACACTGAAGCTTTCTTT.

V gene TRBV14 combines with J gene TRBJ1-4; D unresolved. This CDR3 comprises 15 residues. Per the germline V gene, CDR1 is SGHDN and CDR2 is FVKESK. Trimming stripped 2 bases from V and 3 bases from J, with 10 bases between. This CDR3 is CASSQFHFPNEKLFF. In DNA form, the CDR3 reads TGTGCCAGCAGCCAATTTCACTTTCCTAATGAAAAACTGTTTTTT.

The gene calls are TRBV19 and TRBJ1-2, with unresolved D. Per germline, CDR1 LNHDA and CDR2 SQIVND (reference sequence). The CDR3 contains 13 residues. Trimming took off 6 bases at V and 4 bases at J, with 12 bases between the two ends. The DNA of the CDR3 is TGTGCCAGTAGCACCGGACTGACCTATGGCTACACCTTC. The encoded protein is CASSTGLTYGYTF.

The J gene is TRBJ2-2, the V gene TRBV19; 10 bases agree with TRBD2. Germline trimming cut 9 bases from V and 1 base from J; bases unmatched to any gene: 5. The germline V gene has CDR1 LNHDA and CDR2 SQIVND (reference sequence). CDR3 length: 15 amino acids. Written as DNA, the CDR3 is TGTGCCAGCTCTAGCGGGGGACAGAACACCGGGGAGCTGTTTTTT. Translated, it gives CASSSGGQNTGELFF.

This chain joins TRBV7-9 and TRBJ2-5; 9 bases align to TRBD2. Germline CDR1 and CDR2: SEHNR and FQNEAQ (reference sequence). The V gene end was trimmed by 2 bases and the J gene end by 5 bases; junction bases not matched to a gene: 0. The length of the CDR3 is 13 residues. The CDR3, as DNA: TGTGCCAGCAGCTTAAGCGGGGGGGAGACCCAGTACTTC. This encodes CASSLSGGETQYF. Using reference TRBV7-9 and TRBJ2-5 for the parts outside the CDR3, the full variable domain is DTGVSQNPRHKITKRGQNVTFRCDPISEHNRLYWYRQTLGQGPEFLTYFQNEAQLEKSRLLSDRFSAERPKGSFSTLEIQRTEQGDSAMYLCASSLSGGETQYFGPGTRLLVL.

V gene TRBV29-1 combines with J gene TRBJ2-2; D is ambiguous. Germline CDR1 is SQVTM and CDR2 is ANQGSEA. V shed 7 bases and J shed 5 bases, with 5 bases lying between them. This CDR3 contains 10 residues. CDR3 protein: CSAMTGELFF. The CDR3 bases are TGCAGCGCAATGACCGGGGAGCTGTTTTTT.

This clone showed up just once. This chain uses TRBV4-1 with TRBJ2-3; TRBD1 aligns across 10 bases. The CDR3 covers 14 residues. Germline CDR1 MGHRA, CDR2 YSYEKL. With V trimmed by 6 bases and J by 2 bases, 2 bases remained unmatched. The CDR3: CASRDRGPTDTQYF. DNA for the CDR3: TGCGCCAGCAGAGACAGGGGGCCCACAGATACGCAGTATTTT.

The rearrangement uses TRBV7-9 and TRBJ2-1; 7 nucleotides align to TRBD1. Germline CDR1 is SEHNR and CDR2 is FQNEAQ (reference sequence). V lost 3 bases, J lost 0 bases, and 5 bases stayed unmatched. The CDR3 is 16 amino acids. CDR3 sequence: CASSFVGQSSYNEQFF. The CDR3 DNA sequence: TGTGCCAGCAGCTTCGTGGGACAGAGCTCCTACAATGAGCAGTTCTTC. The whole variable domain, filled in from reference TRBV7-9 and TRBJ2-1, reads DTGVSQNPRHKITKRGQNVTFRCDPISEHNRLYWYRQTLGQGPEFLTYFQNEAQLEKSRLLSDRFSAERPKGSFSTLEIQRTEQGDSAMYLCASSFVGQSSYNEQFFGPGTRLTVL.

This clone was observed a handful of times. The rearrangement joins TRBV11-2 to TRBJ2-1, with 7 bases aligning to TRBD1. V was clipped by 1 base and J by 3 bases; unmatched bases: 3. The CDR3 is 15 residues long. Germline V CDR1 and CDR2: SGHAT, FQNNGV. The CDR3 DNA reads TGTGCCAGCAGCTTAGTGGGACAGTACTACAATGAGCAGTTCTTC. This encodes CASSLVGQYYNEQFF.

V usage is TRBV19 and J usage is TRBJ2-1; 7 bases line up with TRBD1. This CDR3 has 15 residues. CDR1 and CDR2 from the germline V gene are LNHDA and SQIVND (reference sequence). The junction had 8 bases not matched to a gene; V was cut back by 4 bases and J by 5 bases. The CDR3 is CASSTDRASDNEQFF. The CDR3 DNA reads as TGTGCCAGTAGTACCGACAGGGCCTCAGACAATGAGCAGTTCTTC.

This rearrangement joins TRBV19 to TRBJ1-6; D is undetermined. From germline, CDR1 is LNHDA and CDR2 SQIVND (reference sequence). The CDR3 sequence is 20 residues long. The ends were cut back, 1 base at V and 4 bases at J, with 23 bases in the middle. DNA of the CDR3: TGTGCCAGTAGTATAGTGGGGTTGTGGACCTCATCAAATTATAATTCACCCCTCCACTTT. Its translation is CASSIVGLWTSSNYNSPLHF.

In its sample, this clone was seen once. The chain combines TRBV19 with TRBJ2-2; 10 bases match TRBD1. CDR3 length: 15 amino acids. J lost 8 bases, V lost 5 bases, and 8 bases had no gene match. Per the germline V gene, CDR1 is LNHDA and CDR2 is SQIVND (reference sequence). The CDR3, as DNA: TGTGCCAGTAGTCCCCGGGACAGGGGTTTAGGGGAGCTGTTTTTT. This encodes CASSPRDRGLGELFF.

The chain combines TRBV19 with TRBJ1-2; tentatively, D is TRBD1 (5 bases). V gave up 4 bases and J gave up 4 bases, with 10 bases separating them. The germline CDR1 and CDR2 sequences are LNHDA and SQIVND (reference sequence). The CDR3 has 13 amino acids. CDR3 sequence: CASSTGGGYGYTF. CDR3 nucleotides: TGTGCCAGTAGTACCGGTGGGGGCTATGGCTACACCTTC.

This chain uses TRBV11-2 with TRBJ2-7; a weak D match, TRBD1 (5 bases). Trimming removed 1 base from V and 4 bases from J, with 14 bases in between. Germline-derived CDR1 and CDR2 are SGHAT and FQNNGV. The CDR3 spans 15 residues. CDR3 in amino acids: CASSLGRTLLYEQYF. The CDR3 nucleotides are TGTGCCAGCAGCTTAGGTAGGACACTACTTTACGAGCAGTACTTC.

The chain carries TRBV5-1 and TRBJ1-1; D is possibly TRBD1 (5 bases). Germline V CDR1 and CDR2: SGHRS, YFSETQ. The CDR3 extends over 14 amino acids. Trimming pared 0 bases from V and 5 bases from J, leaving 11 bases between. The DNA for the CDR3 is TGCGCCAGCAGCTTGGGTGGGGGAATGACTGAAGCTTTCTTT. Encoded protein: CASSLGGGMTEAFF.

This clone was seen more than once but under ten times. V usage is TRBV5-1 and J usage is TRBJ2-2; possibly TRBD2 for D (5 bases). The CDR3 has 16 amino acids. The V gene's germline CDR1 is SGHRS and CDR2 YFSETQ. Trimming removed 0 bases from V and 1 base from J, with 10 bases in between. The DNA of the CDR3 is TGCGCCAGCAGCTTGGAGCTGGCGGGGAACACCGGGGAGCTGTTTTTT. It yields the protein CASSLELAGNTGELFF. The full variable domain, rest sourced from reference TRBV5-1 and TRBJ2-2, is KAGVTQTPRYLIKTRGQQVTLSCSPISGHRSVSWYQQTPGQGLQFLFEYFSETQRNKGNFPGRFSGRQFSNSRSEMNVSTLELGDSALYLCASSLELAGNTGELFFGEGSRLTVL.

The chain links TRBV5-1 to TRBJ2-7, with D uncertain. V was trimmed by 0 bases and J by 4 bases, leaving 11 bases between them. Germline V lookup: CDR1 SGHRS, CDR2 YFSETQ. The CDR3 runs to 14 residues. The CDR3 loop is CASSLGHVFYEQYF. For the CDR3, the DNA is TGCGCCAGCAGCTTGGGACACGTTTTTTACGAGCAGTACTTC. Full variable domain (outside the CDR3, taken from reference TRBV5-1 and TRBJ2-7): KAGVTQTPRYLIKTRGQQVTLSCSPISGHRSVSWYQQTPGQGLQFLFEYFSETQRNKGNFPGRFSGRQFSNSRSEMNVSTLELGDSALYLCASSLGHVFYEQYFGPGTRLTVT.

The chain is built from TRBV4-1 and TRBJ1-2; D uncertain. V lost 0 bases and J lost 4, with 18 bases in between. The CDR3 loop spans 17 amino acids. Germline CDR1 is MGHRA and CDR2 is YSYEKL. The CDR3 bases are TGCGCCAGCAGCCAAGACACAACGAGGACTTTGGGCTATGGCTACACCTTC. Amino acids: CASSQDTTRTLGYGYTF.